A single sample is the source of the 8 T cell receptor beta chains below, sequenced in a study of blood T cell repertoires in COVID-19. TCRdb keeps only in-frame clones here, not all; method: immunoSEQ multiplex PCR. The sample records 300,000 to 450,000 clones, 85% being singletons. The specimen was peripheral blood. The source is a woman between 18 and 29 years old with acute or convalescent COVID-19.

The gene calls are TRBV5-1 and TRBJ2-1, with D possibly TRBD2 on 6 matching bases. The CDR3 has 16 amino acids. The germline V gene has CDR1 SGHRS and CDR2 YFSETQ. V lost 4 bases, J lost 7 bases, and 21 bases lay in between. CDR3 protein: CASSPKGDLTENEQFF. The CDR3 DNA follows: TGCGCCAGCAGCCCAAAAGGGGACTTGACAGAAAATGAGCAGTTCTTC.

This sequence joins TRBV10-3 and TRBJ2-1; 9 nucleotides align to TRBD1. The trim removed 0 bases at V and 10 bases at J, leaving 4 bases unmatched. The CDR3 is made up of 14 amino acids. Germline CDR1 and CDR2: ENHRY and SYGVKD. This CDR3 reads CAISESGTGREQFF. The CDR3 region has the DNA TGTGCCATCAGTGAGTCAGGGACAGGGAGGGAGCAGTTCTTC.

In DNA form, the CDR3 reads TGCGCCAGCAGCGAACAGGGACGTAATGAAAAACTGTTTTTT. This encodes CASSEQGRNEKLFF. The chain joins TRBV4-1 to TRBJ1-4; D is perhaps TRBD1 (6 bases). V lost 5 bases to trimming and J lost 4 bases, with 11 bases between them. Germline loops: CDR1 MGHRA, CDR2 YSYEKL. The CDR3 covers 14 residues.

The V call is TRBV7-8, the J call TRBJ2-2; the match to TRBD1 covers 10 bases. J lost 4 bases, V lost 4 bases, and 6 bases had no gene match. The CDR3 runs to 16 residues. The germline V gene has CDR1 SGHVS and CDR2 FQNEAQ. CDR3 protein: CASSSAGTGATGELFF. The CDR3 bases are TGTGCCAGCAGCTCCGCCGGGACAGGGGCCACCGGGGAGCTGTTTTTT.

The chain joins TRBV5-1 to TRBJ1-4; D may be TRBD1 (6 bases). CDR3 size: 16 residues. Trimming removed 4 bases from V and 3 bases from J, with 16 bases in between. The germline V gene has CDR1 SGHRS and CDR2 YFSETQ. Written as DNA, the CDR3 is TGCGCCAGCAGCCTTCAAGGGGGAGTGGCTAATGAAAAACTGTTTTTT. Amino acid sequence: CASSLQGGVANEKLFF.

The chain carries TRBV5-8 and TRBJ2-7; weak D call: TRBD1 (5 bases). This CDR3 is 15 amino acids long. CDR1 is SGHTS and CDR2 is YDEGEE in the germline V gene. V was clipped by 8 bases and J by 2 bases, with 20 bases between them. CDR3 nucleotides: TGTGCCAGTACCCCGGAAGACAGATTAACCTACGAGCAGTACTTC. This translates into CASTPEDRLTYEQYF.

The chain combines TRBV9 with TRBJ2-7; TRBD1 is a possible D gene (6 bases). Trimming left V 2 bases short and J 5 bases short, with 14 bases between. CDR1 and CDR2 from the germline V gene are SGDLS and YYNGEE. The CDR3 extends over 14 amino acids. Here the CDR3 reads CASSVTQGEDEQYF. DNA of the CDR3: TGTGCCAGCAGCGTGACACAGGGCGAGGACGAGCAGTACTTC.

This clone has only a few counts. The gene calls are TRBV2 and TRBJ1-1, with D possibly TRBD1 on 6 matching bases. The CDR3 length is 13 residues. The germline gives CDR1 SNHLY, CDR2 FYNNEI. Trimming removed 6 bases at V and 5 bases at J, with 13 bases between. The CDR3 coding sequence is TGTGCCAGCAGAAACAAGGGGGAAACTGAAGCTTTCTTT. Its translation is CASRNKGETEAFF.